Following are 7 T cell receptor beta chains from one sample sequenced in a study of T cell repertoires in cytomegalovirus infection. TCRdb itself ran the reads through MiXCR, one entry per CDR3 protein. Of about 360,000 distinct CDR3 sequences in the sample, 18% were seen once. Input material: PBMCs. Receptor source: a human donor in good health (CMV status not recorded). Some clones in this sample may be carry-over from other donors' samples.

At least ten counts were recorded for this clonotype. The CDR3 DNA reads TGTGCCAGCAGCTACAGACAAGTTCTAGATGAAAAACTGTTTTTT. This encodes CASSYRQVLDEKLFF. The gene calls are TRBV28 and TRBJ1-4; D unclear. Deletions cut 6 bases from V and 6 bases from J, with 17 bases between. Germline-derived CDR1 and CDR2 are MDHEN and SYDVKM. This CDR3 comprises 15 residues. Drawing the rest from reference TRBV28 and TRBJ1-4, the complete variable domain is DVKVTQSSRYLVKRTGEKVFLECVQDMDHENMFWYRQDPGLGLRLIYFSYDVKMKEKGDIPEGYSVSREKKERFSLILESASTNQTSMYLCASSYRQVLDEKLFFGSGTQLSVL.

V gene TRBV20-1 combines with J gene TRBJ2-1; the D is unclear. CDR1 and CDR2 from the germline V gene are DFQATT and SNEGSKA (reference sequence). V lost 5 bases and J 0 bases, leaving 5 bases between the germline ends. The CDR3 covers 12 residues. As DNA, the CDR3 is TGCAGTGCTCCCCACTCCTACAATGAGCAGTTCTTC. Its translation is CSAPHSYNEQFF.

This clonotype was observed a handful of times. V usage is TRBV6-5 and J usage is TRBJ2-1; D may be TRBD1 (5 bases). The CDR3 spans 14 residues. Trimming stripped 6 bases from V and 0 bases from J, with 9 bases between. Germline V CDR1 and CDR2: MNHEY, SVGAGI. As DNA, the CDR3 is TGTGCCAGCAGCAGACAGAGCTCCTACAATGAGCAGTTCTTC. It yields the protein CASSRQSSYNEQFF.

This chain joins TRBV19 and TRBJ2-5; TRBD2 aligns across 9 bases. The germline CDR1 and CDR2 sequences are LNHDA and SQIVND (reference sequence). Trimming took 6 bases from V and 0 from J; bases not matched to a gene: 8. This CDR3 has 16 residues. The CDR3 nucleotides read TGTGCCAGTAGCCCTTGGCGGACTAGCGACCAAGAGACCCAGTACTTC. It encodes CASSPWRTSDQETQYF. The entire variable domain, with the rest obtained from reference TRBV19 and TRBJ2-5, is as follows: DGGITQSPKYLFRKEGQNVTLSCEQNLNHDAMYWYRQDPGQGLRLIYYSQIVNDFQKGDIAEGYSVSREKKESFPLTVTSAQKNPTAFYLCASSPWRTSDQETQYFGPGTRLLVL.

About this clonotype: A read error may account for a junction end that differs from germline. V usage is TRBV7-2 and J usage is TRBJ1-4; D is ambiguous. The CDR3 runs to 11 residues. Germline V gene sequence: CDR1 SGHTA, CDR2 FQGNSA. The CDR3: CATQMEERLFF. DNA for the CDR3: TGTGCAACTCAAATGGAGGAAAGACTGTTTTTT.

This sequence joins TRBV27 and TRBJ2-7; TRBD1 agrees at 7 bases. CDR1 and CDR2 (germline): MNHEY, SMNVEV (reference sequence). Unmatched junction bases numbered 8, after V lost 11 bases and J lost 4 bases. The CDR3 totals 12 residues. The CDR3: CASKGQKYEQYF. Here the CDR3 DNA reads TGTGCCTCAAAGGGACAGAAGTACGAGCAGTACTTC.

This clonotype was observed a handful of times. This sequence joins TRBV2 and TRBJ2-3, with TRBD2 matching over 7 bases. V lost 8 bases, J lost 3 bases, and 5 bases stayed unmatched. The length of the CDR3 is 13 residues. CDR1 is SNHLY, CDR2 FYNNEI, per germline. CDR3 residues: CASRLGRTDTQYF. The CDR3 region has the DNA TGTGCCAGCCGCCTCGGGAGGACAGATACGCAGTATTTT.